Below, one TCR beta chain is given with its context. The target antigen is unknown. These data belong to a study of regulatory T cells in long-lasting Graves disease. Study conclusions and caveats: TRBV28, TRBJ1-2 and TRBJ2-5 were favored in persistent disease.

Combining iRepertoire HTBI primers with Arm-PCR of CDR3 regions, the authors built TCR beta libraries. TCRdb recomputed calls from the multiplex PCR reads with MiXCR, one row per CDR3 protein. The sample yields about 470,000 distinct CDR3 sequences, roughly 21% seen once. Regarding time point: persistent/refractory GD, antithyroid drugs over 5 years with positive TRAb. The TCR library used RNA extracted from PBMCs. Unmatched junction bases numbered 13, after V lost 7 bases and J lost 2 bases. The CDR3 spans 16 residues. Germline CDR1 reads SGHRS; CDR2 reads YFSETQ. This TCR was sampled from a female donor with Graves disease. The chain carries TRBV5-1 and TRBJ2-3, with 7 nucleotides matching TRBD1. The sequenced sample was peripheral blood mononuclear cells (PBMCs), obtained when the disease was refractory, from a patient treated with antithyroid drugs. The CDR3 reads CASHPGRDSYTDTQYF. In DNA, the CDR3 is TGCGCCAGCCACCCCGGCCGGGACAGCTACACAGATACGCAGTATTTT.